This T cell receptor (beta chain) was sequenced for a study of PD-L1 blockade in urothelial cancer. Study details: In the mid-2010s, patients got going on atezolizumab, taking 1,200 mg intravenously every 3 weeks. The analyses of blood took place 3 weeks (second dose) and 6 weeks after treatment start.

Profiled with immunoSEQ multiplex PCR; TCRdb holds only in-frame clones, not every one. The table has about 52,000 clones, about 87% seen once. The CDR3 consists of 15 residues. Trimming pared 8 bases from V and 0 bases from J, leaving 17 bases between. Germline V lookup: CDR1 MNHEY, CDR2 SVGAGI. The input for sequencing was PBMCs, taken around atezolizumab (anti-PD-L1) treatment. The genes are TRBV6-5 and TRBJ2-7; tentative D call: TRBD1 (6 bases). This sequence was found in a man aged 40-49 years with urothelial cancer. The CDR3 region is CASSSTGHHSYEQYF. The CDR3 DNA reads TGTGCCAGCTCGTCTACGGGACACCACTCCTACGAGCAGTACTTC.